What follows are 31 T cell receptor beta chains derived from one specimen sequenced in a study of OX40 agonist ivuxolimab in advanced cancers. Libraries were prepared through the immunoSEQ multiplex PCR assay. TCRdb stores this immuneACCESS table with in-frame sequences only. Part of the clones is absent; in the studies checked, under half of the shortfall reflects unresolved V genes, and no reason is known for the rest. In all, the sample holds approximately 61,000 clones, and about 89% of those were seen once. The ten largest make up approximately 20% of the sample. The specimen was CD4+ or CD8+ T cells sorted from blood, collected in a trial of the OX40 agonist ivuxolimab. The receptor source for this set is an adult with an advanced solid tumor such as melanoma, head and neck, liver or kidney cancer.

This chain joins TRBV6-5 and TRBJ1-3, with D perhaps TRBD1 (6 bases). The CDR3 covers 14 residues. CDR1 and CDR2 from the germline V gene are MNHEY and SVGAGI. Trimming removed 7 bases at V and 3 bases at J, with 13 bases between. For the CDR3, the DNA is TGTGCCAGCAAACTACAGGGTTATGGAAACACCATATATTTT. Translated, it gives CASKLQGYGNTIYF.

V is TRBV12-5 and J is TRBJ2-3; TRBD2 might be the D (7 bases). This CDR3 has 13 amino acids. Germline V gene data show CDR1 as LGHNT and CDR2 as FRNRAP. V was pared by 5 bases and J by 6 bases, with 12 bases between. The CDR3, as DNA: TGTGCTAGTGGTCCCAGGGGAGGGGATACGCAGTATTTT. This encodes CASGPRGGDTQYF.

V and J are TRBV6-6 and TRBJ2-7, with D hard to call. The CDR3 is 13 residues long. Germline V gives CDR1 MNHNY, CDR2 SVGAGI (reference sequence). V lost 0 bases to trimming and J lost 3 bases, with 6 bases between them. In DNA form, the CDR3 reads TGTGCCAGCAGTTACTCGGTTTACTACGAGCAGTACTTC. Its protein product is CASSYSVYYEQYF.

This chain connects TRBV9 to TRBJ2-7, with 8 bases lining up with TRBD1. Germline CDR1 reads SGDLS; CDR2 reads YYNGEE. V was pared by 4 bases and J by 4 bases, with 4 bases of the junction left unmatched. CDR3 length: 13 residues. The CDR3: CASSQGAGYEQYF. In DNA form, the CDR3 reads TGTGCCAGCAGCCAGGGGGCTGGGTACGAGCAGTACTTC.

Here the CDR3 reads CASSFRVAGGEHEQYF. For the CDR3, the DNA is TGTGCCAGCAGCTTTAGAGTAGCGGGAGGGGAACACGAGCAGTACTTC. This sequence joins TRBV5-4 and TRBJ2-7; 11 bases are shared with TRBD2. The CDR3 is made up of 16 amino acids. V dropped 2 bases and J dropped 5; count of bases not matched to a gene: 9. Germline assignment: CDR1 SGHNT and CDR2 YYREEE (reference sequence).

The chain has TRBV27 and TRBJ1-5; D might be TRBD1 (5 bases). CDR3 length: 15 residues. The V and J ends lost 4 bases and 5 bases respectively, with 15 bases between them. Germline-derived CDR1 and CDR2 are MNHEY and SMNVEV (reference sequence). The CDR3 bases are TGTGCCAGCAGTTCCAGGTCGCAGGGCGATCAGCCCCAGCATTTT. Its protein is CASSSRSQGDQPQHF.

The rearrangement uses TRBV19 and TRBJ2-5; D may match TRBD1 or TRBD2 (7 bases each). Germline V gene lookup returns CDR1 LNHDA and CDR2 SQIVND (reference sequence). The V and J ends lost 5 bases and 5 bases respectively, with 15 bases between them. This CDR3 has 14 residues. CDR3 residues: CASSPGGEWETQYF. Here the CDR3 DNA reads TGTGCCAGTAGTCCAGGGGGGGAATGGGAGACCCAGTACTTC.

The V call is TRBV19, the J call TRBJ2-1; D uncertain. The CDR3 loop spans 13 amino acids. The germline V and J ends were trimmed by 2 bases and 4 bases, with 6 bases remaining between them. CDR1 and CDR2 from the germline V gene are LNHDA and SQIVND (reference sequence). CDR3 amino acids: CASSITSYNEQFF. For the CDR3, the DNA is TGTGCCAGTAGTATAACGTCTTACAATGAGCAGTTCTTC.

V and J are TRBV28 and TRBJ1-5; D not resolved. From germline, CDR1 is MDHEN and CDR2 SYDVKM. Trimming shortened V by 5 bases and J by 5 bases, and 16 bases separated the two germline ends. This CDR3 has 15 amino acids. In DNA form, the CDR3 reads TGTGCCAGCAGTCCCAACTCCGGGCCTCATCAGCCCCAGCATTTT. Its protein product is CASSPNSGPHQPQHF. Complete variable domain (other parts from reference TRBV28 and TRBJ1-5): DVKVTQSSRYLVKRTGEKVFLECVQDMDHENMFWYRQDPGLGLRLIYFSYDVKMKEKGDIPEGYSVSREKKERFSLILESASTNQTSMYLCASSPNSGPHQPQHFGDGTRLSIL.

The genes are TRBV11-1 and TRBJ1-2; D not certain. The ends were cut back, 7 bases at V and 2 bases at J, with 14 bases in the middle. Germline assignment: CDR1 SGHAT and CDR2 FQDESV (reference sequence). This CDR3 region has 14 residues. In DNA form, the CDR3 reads TGTGCCAGCACGGAATTGACAAGGAACTATGGCTACACCTTC. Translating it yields CASTELTRNYGYTF.

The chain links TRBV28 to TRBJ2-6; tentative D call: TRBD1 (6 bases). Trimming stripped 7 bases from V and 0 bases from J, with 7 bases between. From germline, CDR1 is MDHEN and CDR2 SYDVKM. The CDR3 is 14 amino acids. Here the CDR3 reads CASTGHSGANVLTF. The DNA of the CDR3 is TGTGCCAGCACGGGACACTCTGGGGCCAACGTCCTGACTTTC.

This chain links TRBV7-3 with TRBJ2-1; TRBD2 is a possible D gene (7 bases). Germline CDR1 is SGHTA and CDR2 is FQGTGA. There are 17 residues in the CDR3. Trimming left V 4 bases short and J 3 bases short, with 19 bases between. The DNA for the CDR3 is TGTGCCAGCAGCTCGCTGGGGGGCGCGGGAGACTACAATGAGCAGTTCTTC. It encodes CASSSLGGAGDYNEQFF.

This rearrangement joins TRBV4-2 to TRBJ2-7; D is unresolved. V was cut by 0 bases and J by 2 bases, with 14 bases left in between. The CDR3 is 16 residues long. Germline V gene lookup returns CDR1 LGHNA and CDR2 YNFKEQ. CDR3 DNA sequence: TGTGCCAGCAGCCAAGATGGTTACGGGCCCACCTACGAGCAGTACTTC. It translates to CASSQDGYGPTYEQYF.

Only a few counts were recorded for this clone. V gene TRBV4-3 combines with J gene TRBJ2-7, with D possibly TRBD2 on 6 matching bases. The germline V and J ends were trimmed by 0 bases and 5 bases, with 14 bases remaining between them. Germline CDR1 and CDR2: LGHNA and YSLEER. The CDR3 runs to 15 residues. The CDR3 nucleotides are TGCGCCAGCAGCCAAGACAGGTTGGGGGGTAACGAGCAGTACTTC. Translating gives CASSQDRLGGNEQYF.

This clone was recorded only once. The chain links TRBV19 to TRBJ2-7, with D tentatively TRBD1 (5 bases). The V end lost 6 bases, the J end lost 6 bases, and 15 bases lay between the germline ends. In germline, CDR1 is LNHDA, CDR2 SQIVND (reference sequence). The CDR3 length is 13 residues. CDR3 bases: TGTGCCAGTAGCCCGCAGGGTTGGAGCGAGCAGTACTTC. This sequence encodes CASSPQGWSEQYF.

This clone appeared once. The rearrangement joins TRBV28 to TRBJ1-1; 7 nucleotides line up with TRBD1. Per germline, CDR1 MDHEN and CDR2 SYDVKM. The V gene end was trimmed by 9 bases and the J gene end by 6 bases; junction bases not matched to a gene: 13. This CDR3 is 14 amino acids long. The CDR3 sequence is CASEDDREFPEAFF. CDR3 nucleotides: TGTGCCAGTGAGGATGACAGGGAGTTCCCTGAAGCTTTCTTT.

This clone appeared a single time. DNA of the CDR3: TGTGCCAGCAGTTTAGGACCGTACAATGAGCAGTTCTTC. This encodes CASSLGPYNEQFF. This chain uses TRBV28 with TRBJ2-1; no clear D gene. Germline V lookup: CDR1 MDHEN, CDR2 SYDVKM. Between the trimmed V and J ends, which lost 2 bases and 4 bases, there was a span of 6 bases. The CDR3 runs to 13 residues. The entire variable domain, with the rest obtained from reference TRBV28 and TRBJ2-1, is as follows: DVKVTQSSRYLVKRTGEKVFLECVQDMDHENMFWYRQDPGLGLRLIYFSYDVKMKEKGDIPEGYSVSREKKERFSLILESASTNQTSMYLCASSLGPYNEQFFGPGTRLTVL.

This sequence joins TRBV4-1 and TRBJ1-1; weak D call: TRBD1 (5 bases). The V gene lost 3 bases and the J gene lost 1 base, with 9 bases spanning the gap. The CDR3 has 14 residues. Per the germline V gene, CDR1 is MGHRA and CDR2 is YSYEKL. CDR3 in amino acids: CASSHDQGNTEAFF. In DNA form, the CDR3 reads TGCGCCAGCAGCCACGACCAGGGGAACACTGAAGCTTTCTTT.

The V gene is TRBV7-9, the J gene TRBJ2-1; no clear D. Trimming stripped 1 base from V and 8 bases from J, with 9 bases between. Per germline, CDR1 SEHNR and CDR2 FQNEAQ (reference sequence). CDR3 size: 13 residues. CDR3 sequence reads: CASSLVAWDEQFF. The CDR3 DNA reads TGTGCCAGCAGCTTAGTGGCTTGGGATGAGCAGTTCTTC.

The CDR3 coding sequence is TGTGCCAGCAGTGAACTCGCGGGGGGTATCCGCGATGAGCAGTTCTTC. This encodes CASSELAGGIRDEQFF. The chain has TRBV27 and TRBJ2-1; 8 nucleotides agree with TRBD2. CDR1 and CDR2 (germline): MNHEY, SMNVEV (reference sequence). This CDR3 comprises 16 residues. The ends lost 5 bases at V and 8 bases at J; junction bases unmatched: 14.

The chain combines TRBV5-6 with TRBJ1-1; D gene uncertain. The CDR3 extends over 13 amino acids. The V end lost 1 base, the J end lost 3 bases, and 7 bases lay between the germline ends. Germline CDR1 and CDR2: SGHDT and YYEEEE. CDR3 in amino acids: CASSLSRYTEAFF. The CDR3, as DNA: TGTGCCAGCAGCTTGAGCAGGTACACTGAAGCTTTCTTT.

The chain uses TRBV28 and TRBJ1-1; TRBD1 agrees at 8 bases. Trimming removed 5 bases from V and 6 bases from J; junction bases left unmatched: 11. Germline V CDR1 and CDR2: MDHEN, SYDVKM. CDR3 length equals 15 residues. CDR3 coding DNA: TGTGCCAGCAGTCCATCGACAGGGGAGGTCGCTGAAGCTTTCTTT. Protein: CASSPSTGEVAEAFF.

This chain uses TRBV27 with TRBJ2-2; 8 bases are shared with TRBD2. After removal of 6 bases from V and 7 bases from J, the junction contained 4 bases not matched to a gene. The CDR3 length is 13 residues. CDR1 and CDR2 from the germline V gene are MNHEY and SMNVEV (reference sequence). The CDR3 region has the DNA TGTGCCAGCAGCACCGGGGGGGGCGGGGAGCTGTTTTTT. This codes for CASSTGGGGELFF.

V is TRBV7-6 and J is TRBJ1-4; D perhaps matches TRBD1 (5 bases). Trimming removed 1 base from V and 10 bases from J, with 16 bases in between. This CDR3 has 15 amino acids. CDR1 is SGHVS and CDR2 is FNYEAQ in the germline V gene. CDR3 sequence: CASSLGSGPGGKLFF. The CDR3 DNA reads TGTGCCAGCAGCTTAGGGTCAGGGCCCGGCGGAAAACTGTTTTTT.

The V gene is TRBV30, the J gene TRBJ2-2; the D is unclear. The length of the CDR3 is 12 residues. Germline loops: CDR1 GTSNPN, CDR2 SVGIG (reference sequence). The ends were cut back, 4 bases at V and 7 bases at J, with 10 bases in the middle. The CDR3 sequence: CAWNIDGGELFF. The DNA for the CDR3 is TGTGCCTGGAACATCGACGGCGGGGAGCTGTTTTTT.

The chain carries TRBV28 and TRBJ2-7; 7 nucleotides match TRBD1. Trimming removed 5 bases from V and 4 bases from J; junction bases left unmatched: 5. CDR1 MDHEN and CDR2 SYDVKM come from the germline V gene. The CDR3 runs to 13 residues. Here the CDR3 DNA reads TGTGCCAGCAGTCGACAGGGTTATTACGAGCAGTACTTC. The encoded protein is CASSRQGYYEQYF.

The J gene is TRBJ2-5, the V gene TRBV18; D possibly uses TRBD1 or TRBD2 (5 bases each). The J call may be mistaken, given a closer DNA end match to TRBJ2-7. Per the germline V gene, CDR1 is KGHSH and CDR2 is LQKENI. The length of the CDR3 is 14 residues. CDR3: CASSPPQGTHEQYF. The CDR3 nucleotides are TGTGCCAGCTCACCACCGCAAGGGACCCACGAGCAGTACTTC.

The CDR3 spells CASSLTGTVNEKLFF. The CDR3 bases are TGTGCCAGCAGTTTAACCGGGACAGTTAATGAAAAACTGTTTTTT. V usage is TRBV27 and J usage is TRBJ1-4; 7 bases match TRBD1. CDR3 length: 15 residues. The ends lost 2 bases at V and 4 bases at J; junction bases unmatched: 4. CDR1 is MNHEY and CDR2 is SMNVEV in the germline V gene (reference sequence). Complete variable domain (other parts from reference TRBV27 and TRBJ1-4): EAQVTQNPRYLITVTGKKLTVTCSQNMNHEYMSWYRQDPGLGLRQIYYSMNVEVTDKGDVPEGYKVSRKEKRNFPLILESPSPNQTSLYFCASSLTGTVNEKLFFGSGTQLSVL.

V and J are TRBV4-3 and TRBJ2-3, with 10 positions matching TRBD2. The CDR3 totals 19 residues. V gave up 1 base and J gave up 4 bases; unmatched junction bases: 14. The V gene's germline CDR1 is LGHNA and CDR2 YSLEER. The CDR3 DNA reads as TGCGCCAGCAGCCAAGTCCTAGCGGGAGAGTCGAGATCCCCAGATACGCAGTATTTT. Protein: CASSQVLAGESRSPDTQYF.

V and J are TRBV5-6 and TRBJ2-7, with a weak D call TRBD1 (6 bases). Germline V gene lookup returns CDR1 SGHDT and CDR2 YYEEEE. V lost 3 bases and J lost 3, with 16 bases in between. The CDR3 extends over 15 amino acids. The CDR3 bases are TGTGCCAGCAGCTCACTTTCTAAGGGGGTCTACGAGCAGTACTTC. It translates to CASSSLSKGVYEQYF.

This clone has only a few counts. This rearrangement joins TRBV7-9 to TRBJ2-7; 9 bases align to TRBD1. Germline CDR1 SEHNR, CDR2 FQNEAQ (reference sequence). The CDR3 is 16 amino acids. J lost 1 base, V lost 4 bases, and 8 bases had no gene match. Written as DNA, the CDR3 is TGTGCCAGCAGCTCCTATTCCGGGACAGGGTCCTACGAGCAGTACTTC. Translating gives CASSSYSGTGSYEQYF.